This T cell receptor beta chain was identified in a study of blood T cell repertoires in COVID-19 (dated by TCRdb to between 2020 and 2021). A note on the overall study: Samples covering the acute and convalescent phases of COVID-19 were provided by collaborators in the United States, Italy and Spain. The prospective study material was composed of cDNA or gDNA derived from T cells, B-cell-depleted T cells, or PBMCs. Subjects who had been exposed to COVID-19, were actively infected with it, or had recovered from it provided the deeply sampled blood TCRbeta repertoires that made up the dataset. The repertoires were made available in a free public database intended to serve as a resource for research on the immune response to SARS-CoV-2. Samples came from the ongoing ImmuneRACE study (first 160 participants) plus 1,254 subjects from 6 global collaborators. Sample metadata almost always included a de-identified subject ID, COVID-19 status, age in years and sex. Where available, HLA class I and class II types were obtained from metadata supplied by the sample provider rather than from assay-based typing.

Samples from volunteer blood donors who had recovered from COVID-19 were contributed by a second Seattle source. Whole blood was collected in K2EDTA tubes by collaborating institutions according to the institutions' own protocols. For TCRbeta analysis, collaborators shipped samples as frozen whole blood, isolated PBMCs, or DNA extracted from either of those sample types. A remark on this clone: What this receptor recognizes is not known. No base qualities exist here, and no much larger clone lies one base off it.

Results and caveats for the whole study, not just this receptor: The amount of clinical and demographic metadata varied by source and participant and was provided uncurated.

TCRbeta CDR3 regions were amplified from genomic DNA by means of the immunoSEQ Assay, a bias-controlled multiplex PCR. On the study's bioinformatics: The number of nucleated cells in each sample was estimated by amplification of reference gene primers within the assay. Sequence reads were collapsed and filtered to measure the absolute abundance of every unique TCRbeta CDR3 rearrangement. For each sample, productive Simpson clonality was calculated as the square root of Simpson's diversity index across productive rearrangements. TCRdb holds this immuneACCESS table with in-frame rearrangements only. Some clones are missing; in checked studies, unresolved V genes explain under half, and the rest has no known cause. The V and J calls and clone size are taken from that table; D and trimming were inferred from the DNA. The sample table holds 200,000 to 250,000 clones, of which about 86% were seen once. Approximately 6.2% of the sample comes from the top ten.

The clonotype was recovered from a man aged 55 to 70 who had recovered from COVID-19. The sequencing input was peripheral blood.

The CDR3 protein is CASTPGQPEAFF. At the DNA level, the sequence is TGCGCCAGCACTCCAGGACAGCCTGAAGCTTTCTTT. The sequence links TRBV10-2 to TRBJ1-1; TRBD1 could be the D gene, as 6 bases match. Trimming removed 7 bases from V and 6 bases from J, leaving 12 bases between the germline ends. CDR1 and CDR2 (WSHSY, SAAADI) derive from the germline V gene. The CDR3 numbers 12 residues from cysteine through phenylalanine. CDR3 DNA only is kept here, 36 bases in frame from base 1.